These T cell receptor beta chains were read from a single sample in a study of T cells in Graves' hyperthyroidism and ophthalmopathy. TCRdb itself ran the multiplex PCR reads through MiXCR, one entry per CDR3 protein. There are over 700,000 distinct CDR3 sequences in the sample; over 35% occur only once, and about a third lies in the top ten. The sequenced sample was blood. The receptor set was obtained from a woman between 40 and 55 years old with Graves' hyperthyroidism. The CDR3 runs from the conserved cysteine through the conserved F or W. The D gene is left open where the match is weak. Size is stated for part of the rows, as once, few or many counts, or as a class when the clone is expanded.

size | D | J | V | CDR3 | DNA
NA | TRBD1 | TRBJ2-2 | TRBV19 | CASSILEMTGDTGELFF | TGTGCCAGTAGTATATTGGAAATGACAGGGGACACCGGGGAGCTGTTTTTT
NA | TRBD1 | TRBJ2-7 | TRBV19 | CGSSPYRGLSYEQYF | TGTGGCAGCAGTCCCTACAGGGGCCTCTCCTACGAGCAGTACTTC
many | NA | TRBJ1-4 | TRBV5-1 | CASSLEGREKLFF | TGCGCCAGCAGCTTGGAGGGTAGAGAAAAACTGTTTTTT
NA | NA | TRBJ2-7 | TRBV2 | CASSQSSGISSYEQYF | TGTGCCAGCAGCCAATCATCCGGGATTAGCTCCTACGAGCAGTACTTC
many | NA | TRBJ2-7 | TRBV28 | CASSSPGEHEQYF | TGTGCCAGCAGTTCTCCGGGAGAGCATGAGCAGTACTTC
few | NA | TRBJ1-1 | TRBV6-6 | CASSYGPLDMNTEAFF | TGTGCCAGCAGTTACGGCCCCCTCGATATGAACACTGAAGCTTTCTTT
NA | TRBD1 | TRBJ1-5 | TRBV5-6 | CASSLKGGYDQPQHF | TGTGCCAGCAGCTTGAAAGGGGGCTATGATCAGCCCCAGCATTTT
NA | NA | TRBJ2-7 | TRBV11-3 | CASSRFSDTYEQYF | TGTGCCAGCTCCCGTTTCTCGGACACCTACGAGCAGTACTTC
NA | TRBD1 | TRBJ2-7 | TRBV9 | CASSIEGQGAREQYF | TGTGCCAGCAGTATAGAAGGACAGGGGGCAAGGGAGCAGTACTTC
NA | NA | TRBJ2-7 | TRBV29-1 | CSVEQVGDYEQYF | TGCAGCGTTGAACAGGTGGGGGACTACGAGCAGTACTTC
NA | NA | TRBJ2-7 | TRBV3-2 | CASCDMGTSNEQYF | TGTGCCAGCTGCGACATGGGGACTAGCAACGAGCAGTACTTC
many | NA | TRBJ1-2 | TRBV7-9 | CASSLNEGIYGYTF | TGTGCCAGCAGCTTAAATGAGGGGATCTATGGCTACACCTTC
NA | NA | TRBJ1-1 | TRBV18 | CASSPPLRPMNTEAFF | TGTGCCAGCTCACCACCCCTGCGCCCAATGAACACTGAAGCTTTCTTT
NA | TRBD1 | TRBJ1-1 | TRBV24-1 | CATSGVIPGQNTEAFF | TGTGCCACCAGTGGAGTAATACCGGGACAGAACACTGAAGCCTTCTTT
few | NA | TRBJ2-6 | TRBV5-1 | CASSWSSGAGANVLTF | TGCGCCAGCAGCTGGTCCTCCGGGGCTGGGGCCAACGTCCTGACTTTC
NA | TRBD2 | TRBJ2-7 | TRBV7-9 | CASSEQTSVLDEQYF | TGTGCCAGCAGCGAACAAACTAGCGTACTCGACGAGCAGTACTTC
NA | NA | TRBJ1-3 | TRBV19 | CASSPGQISGNTIYF | TGTGCCAGTAGTCCCGGACAGATCTCTGGAAACACCATATATTTT
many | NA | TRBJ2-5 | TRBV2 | CASNRDFQETQYF | TGTGCCAGCAATCGGGACTTCCAAGAGACCCAGTACTTC
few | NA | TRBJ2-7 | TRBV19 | CASSISAGNEQYF | TGTGCCAGTAGTATTTCGGCAGGGAACGAGCAGTACTTC
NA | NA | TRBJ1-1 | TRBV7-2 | CASSSPRGAGTDAFF | TGTGCCAGCAGCTCCCCGAGGGGTGCGGGCACTGACGCTTTCTTT
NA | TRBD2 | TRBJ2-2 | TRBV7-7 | CASSQDGLAGGLGELFF | TGCGCCAGCAGCCAAGATGGCCTAGCGGGGGGCCTCGGGGAGCTGTTTTTT
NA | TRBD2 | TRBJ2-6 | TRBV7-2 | CASSMARGAGANVLTF | TGTGCCAGCAGTATGGCCCGGGGGGCTGGGGCCAACGTCCTGACTTTC
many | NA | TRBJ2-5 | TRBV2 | CASSSGVRDGTQYF | TGTGCCAGCAGCTCCGGCGTGCGGGATGGGACCCAGTACTTC
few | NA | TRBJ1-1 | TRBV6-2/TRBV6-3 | CASSPVSGRTEAFF | TGTGCCAGCAGCCCCGTGAGTGGGAGGACTGAAGCTTTCTTT
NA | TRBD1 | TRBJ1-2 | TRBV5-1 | CASSLWGTGGYGYTF | TGCGCCAGCAGCTTGTGGGGGACAGGGGGCTATGGCTACACCTTC
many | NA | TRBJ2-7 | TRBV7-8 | CASSSRAYEQYF | TGTGCCAGCAGCTCACGGGCTTACGAGCAGTACTTC
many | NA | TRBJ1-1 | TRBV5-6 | CASSLVRDGAEAFF | TGTGCCAGCAGCTTGGTCAGGGACGGCGCTGAAGCTTTCTTT
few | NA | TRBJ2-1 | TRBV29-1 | CSVPEGSGRYNEQFF | TGCAGCGTGCCCGAGGGGTCTGGGCGGTACAATGAGCAGTTCTTC
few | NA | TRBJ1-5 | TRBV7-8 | CASSQELDQPQHF | TGTGCCAGCAGCCAAGAGCTCGATCAGCCCCAGCATTTT
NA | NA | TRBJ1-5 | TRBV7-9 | CASSWDAGGNQPQHF | TGTGCCAGCAGTTGGGACGCCGGGGGCAATCAGCCCCAGCATTTT
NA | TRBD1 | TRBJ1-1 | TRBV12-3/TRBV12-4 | CASSRPATGSNTEAFF | TGTGCCAGCAGCCGACCGGCGACAGGGTCGAACACTGAAGCTTTCTTT
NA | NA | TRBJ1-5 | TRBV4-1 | CASTRGFGQPQHF | TGCGCCAGCACCCGAGGGTTTGGGCAGCCCCAGCATTTT
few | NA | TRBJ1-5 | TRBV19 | CASSWGGRGNQPQHF | TGTGCCAGTAGTTGGGGGGGGCGCGGGAATCAGCCCCAGCATTTT
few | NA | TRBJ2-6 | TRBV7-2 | CASSFRDLGANVLTF | TGTGCCAGCAGCTTCCGGGACCTTGGGGCCAACGTCCTGACTTTC
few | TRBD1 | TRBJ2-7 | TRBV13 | CASSPQGVRNEQYF | TGTGCCAGCAGCCCCCAGGGGGTTAGGAACGAGCAGTACTTC
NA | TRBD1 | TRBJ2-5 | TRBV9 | CASSVAEGGQETQYF | TGTGCCAGCAGCGTAGCTGAAGGGGGCCAGGAGACCCAGTACTTC
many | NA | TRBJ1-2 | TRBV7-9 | CASTEDQARGYTF | TGTGCCAGTACCGAGGACCAGGCGAGGGGCTACACCTTC
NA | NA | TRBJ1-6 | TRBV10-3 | CAIGVGNSPLHF | TGTGCCATAGGGGTGGGGAATTCACCCCTCCACTTT
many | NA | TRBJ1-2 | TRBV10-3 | CAISEWEEEGYTF | TGTGCCATCAGTGAGTGGGAGGAAGAGGGGTACACCTTC
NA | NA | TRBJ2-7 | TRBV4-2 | CASSQERDYEQYF | TGTGCCAGCAGCCAAGAACGGGACTACGAGCAGTACTTC
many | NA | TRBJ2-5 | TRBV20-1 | CSARAGGKETQYF | TGCAGTGCTAGAGCAGGGGGGAAAGAGACCCAGTACTTC
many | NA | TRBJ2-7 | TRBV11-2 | CASSPDSQTHEQYF | TGTGCCAGCAGCCCGGACTCGCAGACCCACGAGCAGTACTTC
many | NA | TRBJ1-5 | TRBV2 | CASTPQGGRNQPQHF | TGTGCCAGCACTCCACAGGGTGGACGCAATCAGCCCCAGCATTTT
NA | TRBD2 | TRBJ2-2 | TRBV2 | CASSELGRDTGELFF | TGTGCCAGCAGTGAATTAGGGAGGGACACCGGGGAGCTGTTTTTT
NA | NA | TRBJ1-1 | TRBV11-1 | CASSTMGHQGGAFF | TGTGCCAGCAGCACCATGGGACACCAAGGCGGAGCTTTCTTT
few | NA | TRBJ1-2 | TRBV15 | CASSVEGRGDYGYTF | TGTGCCAGCAGTGTTGAGGGAAGGGGCGACTATGGCTACACCTTC
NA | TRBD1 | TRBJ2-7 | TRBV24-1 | CATSEGQGSLKQHF | TGTGCCACCAGTGAGGGACAGGGGTCCCTCAAGCAGCACTTC
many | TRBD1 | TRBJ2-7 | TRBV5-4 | CASSEGGPSSYEQYF | TGTGCCAGCAGCGAAGGGGGCCCGAGCTCCTACGAGCAGTACTTC
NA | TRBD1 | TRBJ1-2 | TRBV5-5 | CASSLEGADYGYTF | TGTGCCAGCAGCTTGGAGGGGGCGGACTATGGCTACACCTTC
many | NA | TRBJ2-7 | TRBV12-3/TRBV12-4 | CASRTGVGPSEQYF | TGTGCCAGCAGAACCGGGGTGGGGCCTAGCGAGCAGTACTTC
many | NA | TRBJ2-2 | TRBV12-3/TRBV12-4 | CASSLQGRGELFF | TGTGCCAGCAGTTTACAGGGTAGAGGGGAGCTGTTTTTT